Below, 12 T cell receptor beta chains from the same sample are listed, as sequenced in a study of shared clonotypes between healthy human individuals. Assay used: immunoSEQ multiplex PCR; TCRdb lists only in-frame clones, some missing. The sample contains millions of clones, about 92% of which appear only once. The specimen was naive CD4+ T cells from PBMCs. Subset defined: CD45RA+ positively selected. The origin of the receptors is a man aged 18 to 30 in good health. Some clones in this sample may be carry-over from other donors' samples.

The J gene is TRBJ2-1, the V gene TRBV7-6; 8 bases match TRBD2. The CDR3 loop spans 18 amino acids. Germline assignment: CDR1 SGHVS and CDR2 FNYEAQ. The V segment lost 1 base and the J segment 3 bases; nucleotides outside the gene matches: 11. The CDR3 is CASSLVLVKRESYNEQFF. CDR3 sequence (DNA): TGTGCCAGCAGCTTAGTTTTAGTTAAGCGGGAGAGCTACAATGAGCAGTTCTTC.

The chain employs TRBV29-1 and TRBJ2-7, with 7 bases matching TRBD2. In germline, CDR1 is SQVTM, CDR2 ANQGSEA. Trimming took 4 bases from V and 5 from J; bases not matched to a gene: 5. This CDR3 spans 12 amino acids. This chain's CDR3 is CSVASGRDEQYF. The CDR3 DNA follows: TGCAGCGTTGCTAGCGGTCGTGACGAGCAGTACTTC.

This chain joins TRBV6-6 and TRBJ1-5, with no clear D. Trimming pared 0 bases from V and 10 bases from J, leaving 16 bases between. From germline, CDR1 is MNHNY and CDR2 SVGAGI (reference sequence). The CDR3 loop spans 15 amino acids. CDR3 loop: CASSYSRPQYGPQHF. CDR3 DNA: TGTGCCAGCAGTTACTCGAGGCCACAATACGGCCCCCAGCATTTT.

A word on this clone: Other nucleotide sequences in the sample specify the same CDR3. This chain uses TRBV6-5 with TRBJ2-7, with 8 bases identical to TRBD1. Germline V gene data show CDR1 as MNHEY and CDR2 as SVGAGI. The V and J ends lost 3 bases and 3 bases, in that order; junction bases with no gene match: 7. The CDR3 is made up of 15 amino acids. The CDR3 is CASSYSGTGLYEQYF. CDR3 in DNA: TGTGCCAGCAGTTATTCCGGGACAGGACTCTACGAGCAGTACTTC.

As DNA, the CDR3 is TGTGCCACCAGCAGAGTCGGGGGTACTGAAGCTTTCTTT. It translates to CATSRVGGTEAFF. V gene TRBV15 combines with J gene TRBJ1-1; a weak D match, TRBD1 (5 bases). Germline V CDR1 and CDR2: LNHNV, YYDKDF (reference sequence). This CDR3 contains 13 residues. V lost 1 base to trimming and J lost 5 bases, with 8 bases between them.

J is TRBJ2-7 and V is TRBV6-5; D unresolved. This CDR3 spans 12 amino acids. The V end lost 4 bases, the J end lost 5 bases, and 9 bases lay between the germline ends. Germline CDR1 is MNHEY and CDR2 is SVGAGI. The DNA of the CDR3 is TGTGCCAGCAGTTCTCTGGGAAACGAGCAGTACTTC. It encodes CASSSLGNEQYF.

This chain connects TRBV11-1 to TRBJ1-1; D not certain. In germline, CDR1 is SGHAT, CDR2 FQDESV (reference sequence). V was cut by 0 bases and J by 6 bases, with 5 bases left in between. The CDR3 covers 12 residues. CDR3 sequence: CASSLAGPEAFF. Here the CDR3 DNA reads TGTGCCAGCAGCTTAGCAGGCCCTGAAGCTTTCTTT.

This clone showed up just a few times. Other DNA variants within this sample encode the same CDR3. This chain links TRBV29-1 with TRBJ1-4; the D is unclear. V lost 7 bases to trimming and J lost 5 bases, with 5 bases between them. The CDR3 loop spans 10 amino acids. CDR1 is SQVTM and CDR2 is ANQGSEA in the germline V gene. The DNA for the CDR3 is TGCAGCGCCCGGAATGAAAAACTGTTTTTT. Amino acid sequence: CSARNEKLFF.

The chain is built from TRBV28 and TRBJ1-2, with 7 bases aligning to TRBD1. Per germline, CDR1 MDHEN and CDR2 SYDVKM. V dropped 2 bases and J dropped 8; count of bases not matched to a gene: 5. This CDR3 contains 13 residues. The CDR3 nucleotides are TGTGCCAGCAGTTTAAGGGGGCGTTGGGGCTACACCTTC. Its protein product is CASSLRGRWGYTF.

The chain combines TRBV19 with TRBJ2-6, with 8 bases that match TRBD2. Trimming at V came to 7 bases and at J to 1 base, leaving 18 bases not matched to a gene. The CDR3 totals 20 residues. Germline CDR1 LNHDA, CDR2 SQIVND (reference sequence). The CDR3 region is CASTSIRTGGPGSGANVLTF. The CDR3 DNA reads as TGTGCCAGTACCTCGATCCGGACGGGGGGGCCGGGATCTGGGGCCAACGTCCTGACTTTC.

The chain has TRBV11-2 and TRBJ2-1, with TRBD2 identical over 8 bases. Germline V gives CDR1 SGHAT, CDR2 FQNNGV. The CDR3 extends over 15 amino acids. V gave up 1 base and J gave up 6 bases; unmatched junction bases: 5. CDR3: CASSLGRLAGNEQFF. In DNA, the CDR3 is TGTGCCAGCAGCTTAGGCAGGCTAGCGGGCAATGAGCAGTTCTTC.

The J gene is TRBJ2-7, the V gene TRBV5-1, with TRBD2 identical over 10 bases. The CDR3 is 16 amino acids. The junction had 11 bases not matched to a gene; V was cut back by 4 bases and J by 4 bases. CDR1 is SGHRS, CDR2 YFSETQ, per germline. CDR3 loop: CASSGGPSGSGYEQYF. The DNA for the CDR3 is TGCGCCAGCAGCGGAGGACCTAGCGGGAGTGGGTACGAGCAGTACTTC.